This T cell receptor (beta chain) was retrieved from a study of blood T cell repertoires in COVID-19. Overall study context: Samples representing acute and convalescent COVID-19 were sourced from the United States, Italy and Spain.

This study enrolled people aged 18 to 89 from about two dozen US geographic areas. A COVID-19 case was met by exposed participants within 2 weeks before study entry. Libraries were prepared by immunoSEQ multiplex PCR; TCRdb keeps only in-frame clonotypes and omits some of them. The sample carries 280,000 or so clones, around nine tenths recorded once. This CDR3 contains 16 residues. The V gene's germline CDR1 is MNHNY and CDR2 SVGAGI (reference sequence). Trimming took off 5 bases at V and 2 bases at J, with 18 bases between the two ends. The receptor was derived from a woman aged 45-60 years who had been exposed to COVID-19. V is TRBV6-6 and J is TRBJ2-5; D is perhaps TRBD1 (6 bases). Sequencing input: PBMCs or T cells enriched from blood (not recorded which). DNA of the CDR3: TGTGCCAGCAGTCGAAATCCGGGACACCGACAAGAGACCCAGTACTTC. Protein product: CASSRNPGHRQETQYF.